These T cell receptor beta chains were read from a single sample in a study of response to subunit inactivated influenza vaccine. MiXCR, run by TCRdb on the RT-PCR reads, gives a single entry per CDR3 protein. The data show a few hundred thousand distinct CDR3 sequences, about a fifth seen once. Sequencing used PBMCs from blood, obtained approximately 22 months after vaccination. The receptors stem from a man aged 50-75 years who received an inactivated influenza vaccine. Each CDR3 is given with its conserved first and last residue. The D gene is left open where the match is weak. Clone size, where shown, is once, few, many, or a class for clones that have expanded.

V gene: TRBV6-2/TRBV6-3; clone size: few; D gene: -; J gene: TRBJ1-5; CDR3 protein: CASSAVGNQPQHF; CDR3 DNA: TGTGCCAGCAGCGCGGTCGGGAATCAGCCCCAGCATTTT
V gene: TRBV20-1; clone size: -; D gene: -; J gene: TRBJ1-5; CDR3 protein: CSAFQANQPQHF; CDR3 DNA: TGCAGTGCCTTTCAAGCAAATCAGCCCCAGCATTTT
V gene: TRBV6-2/TRBV6-3; clone size: -; D gene: -; J gene: TRBJ2-5; CDR3 protein: CASSSPPVETQYF; CDR3 DNA: TGTGCCAGCAGTTCCCCCCCCGTAGAGACCCAGTACTTC
V gene: TRBV7-2; clone size: few; D gene: -; J gene: TRBJ2-4; CDR3 protein: CASSSRSGNIQYF; CDR3 DNA: TGTGCCAGCAGCTCACGCTCTGGGAACATTCAGTACTTC
V gene: TRBV7-8; clone size: -; D gene: -; J gene: TRBJ2-7; CDR3 protein: CASSLRVALNYEQYF; CDR3 DNA: TGTGCCAGCAGCTTAAGGGTGGCTTTAAACTACGAGCAGTACTTC
V gene: TRBV9; clone size: -; D gene: -; J gene: TRBJ1-1; CDR3 protein: CASSVSWGAEAFF; CDR3 DNA: TGTGCCAGCAGCGTAAGCTGGGGCGCTGAAGCTTTCTTT
V gene: TRBV6-2/TRBV6-3; clone size: few; D gene: TRBD1; J gene: TRBJ2-5; CDR3 protein: CASSLSTGGFETQYF; CDR3 DNA: TGTGCCAGCAGTTTGTCAACAGGGGGCTTCGAGACCCAGTACTTC
V gene: TRBV7-6; clone size: -; D gene: -; J gene: TRBJ2-3; CDR3 protein: CASSIPYGPSTDTQYF; CDR3 DNA: TGTGCCAGCAGCATACCTTACGGGCCTAGCACAGATACGCAGTATTTT
V gene: TRBV7-8; clone size: -; D gene: TRBD1; J gene: TRBJ1-1; CDR3 protein: CASSPQGARTEAFF; CDR3 DNA: TGTGCCAGCAGCCCACAGGGGGCGCGCACTGAAGCTTTCTTT
V gene: TRBV6-1; clone size: -; D gene: -; J gene: TRBJ2-7; CDR3 protein: CASSLGGQAFSYEQYF; CDR3 DNA: TGTGCCAGCAGCCTCGGAGGGCAGGCCTTCTCCTACGAGCAGTACTTC
V gene: TRBV25-1; clone size: -; D gene: TRBD1; J gene: TRBJ2-5; CDR3 protein: CASSAYRGEETQYF; CDR3 DNA: TGTGCCAGCAGTGCCTACAGGGGCGAAGAGACCCAGTACTTC
V gene: TRBV5-1; clone size: -; D gene: TRBD1; J gene: TRBJ1-1; CDR3 protein: CASSPTGTGEAFF; CDR3 DNA: TGCGCCAGCAGCCCGACAGGGACAGGCGAAGCTTTCTTT
V gene: TRBV20-1; clone size: -; D gene: -; J gene: TRBJ1-2; CDR3 protein: CSARDLGRQGYTF; CDR3 DNA: TGCAGTGCTAGAGATTTGGGCCGACAAGGCTACACCTTC
V gene: TRBV7-9; clone size: few; D gene: TRBD2; J gene: TRBJ2-1; CDR3 protein: CASQRGSGSNEQFF; CDR3 DNA: TGTGCCAGCCAGCGCGGTAGCGGGAGCAATGAGCAGTTCTTC
V gene: TRBV29-1; clone size: -; D gene: -; J gene: TRBJ2-1; CDR3 protein: CSVVLANEQFF; CDR3 DNA: TGCAGCGTTGTATTAGCGAATGAGCAGTTCTTC
V gene: TRBV9; clone size: few; D gene: -; J gene: TRBJ1-2; CDR3 protein: CASSEEARDLGNPYGYTF; CDR3 DNA: TGTGCCAGCAGCGAGGAGGCAAGGGACCTCGGAAATCCATATGGCTACACCTTC
V gene: TRBV25-1; clone size: -; D gene: -; J gene: TRBJ2-5; CDR3 protein: CASTRSGPSVETQYF; CDR3 DNA: TGTGCCAGCACCCGAAGTGGGCCTAGCGTGGAGACCCAGTACTTC
V gene: TRBV4-2; clone size: few; D gene: -; J gene: TRBJ2-2; CDR3 protein: CASSQGTKNTGELFF; CDR3 DNA: TGTGCCAGCAGCCAGGGGACGAAGAACACCGGGGAGCTGTTTTTT
V gene: TRBV20-1; clone size: few; D gene: TRBD1; J gene: TRBJ1-6; CDR3 protein: CSASRTGLNSPLHF; CDR3 DNA: TGCAGTGCTTCCCGGACAGGCCTTAATTCACCCCTCCACTTT